This T cell receptor (beta chain) was identified during a study of OX40 agonist ivuxolimab in advanced cancers. The germline V gene encodes CDR1 SGHAT and CDR2 FQNNGV. The CDR3 loop spans 14 amino acids. V was pared by 3 bases and J by 4 bases, with 3 bases of the junction left unmatched. General study points: People who partly responded at 0.1-3.0 mg/kg had some of the least clonal expansion seen.

Libraries were prepared by immunoSEQ multiplex PCR; TCRdb keeps only in-frame clonotypes and omits some of them. Of 80,000 to 130,000 clones listed, approximately 90% are singletons. As concerns this clone: The target antigen is unknown.

The chain joins TRBV11-2 to TRBJ1-2, with 9 bases that match TRBD1. The sequencing used CD4+ or CD8+ T cells sorted from blood, collected in a trial of the OX40 agonist ivuxolimab. The sequence was obtained from an adult with an advanced solid tumor such as melanoma, head and neck, liver or kidney cancer. CDR3 amino acids: CASSFGQGLYGYTF. The CDR3 coding sequence is TGTGCCAGCAGCTTTGGACAGGGGCTCTATGGCTACACCTTC.